These 3 T cell receptor beta chains share one sample of origin, sequenced in a study of cytomegalovirus exposure and HLA in healthy donors. Profiled with immunoSEQ multiplex PCR; TCRdb holds only in-frame clones, not every one. The sample holds 140,000 or so clones, approximately 92% seen once. The sample was PBMCs. The source is a woman between 18 and 29 years old in good health and CMV-seropositive.

The chain joins TRBV11-2 to TRBJ1-2; D may be TRBD1 (5 bases). CDR3 length: 13 residues. The germline V and J ends were trimmed by 8 bases and 1 base, with 11 bases remaining between them. The germline CDR1 and CDR2 sequences are SGHAT and FQNNGV. DNA for the CDR3: TGTGCCAGCCCCTCCGGGGGTAACTATGGCTACACCTTC. It is translated as CASPSGGNYGYTF.

This chain connects TRBV7-7 to TRBJ2-3, with 11 bases fitting TRBD1. The V gene's germline CDR1 is SSHAT and CDR2 FNYEAQ (reference sequence). The junction had 0 bases not matched to a gene; V was cut back by 3 bases and J by 1 base. The CDR3 runs 15 residues. CDR3 DNA sequence: TGTGCCAGCAGCTTGGGACAGGGGGGCACAGATACGCAGTATTTT. Translation gives CASSLGQGGTDTQYF.

This chain uses TRBV4-3 with TRBJ2-1; maybe TRBD2 (7 bases). Germline loops: CDR1 LGHNA, CDR2 YSLEER. The CDR3 consists of 15 residues. Trimming removed 1 base from V and 3 bases from J, with 10 bases in between. The CDR3 nucleotides read TGCGCCAGCAGCCAAGGGAGGGGGGGCTACAATGAGCAGTTCTTC. Translation: CASSQGRGGYNEQFF.